The text below deals with one T cell receptor beta chain. Its target is unknown. The sample comes from a study of cytomegalovirus exposure and HLA in healthy donors. Study-level findings and limits: Later analysis associated a missense DCLRE1C variant with TCR beta V- and J-gene trimming. Many donors carried some public TCRs, although rarity characterized most TCR sequences.

Amplification used 60 Vbeta primers and 13 Jbeta primers. Per the study methods: Counted up in a later analysis, unique TCR beta chains came to 60 million to 95 million, with about 10 million shared. Generated by immunoSEQ multiplex PCR, the TCRdb table keeps only in-frame clones and is missing some. Clone size and the V and J calls come from that table; the DNA yielded D and trimming. There are some 200,000 clones in the sample; approximately 84% occur only once, and less than 0.3% lies in the top ten. Trimming removed 4 bases from V and 7 bases from J, with 7 bases in between. The CDR3 extends over 11 amino acids. Germline assignment: CDR1 LGHNT and CDR2 FRNRAP.

This TCR came from a girl younger than two in good health and CMV-seronegative. The sequenced sample consisted of PBMCs. The chain recombines TRBV12-5 with TRBJ2-5, with D uncertain. The chain's CDR3 is CASGSDLTQYF. The CDR3 DNA reads as TGTGCTAGTGGTTCCGACTTGACCCAGTACTTC.